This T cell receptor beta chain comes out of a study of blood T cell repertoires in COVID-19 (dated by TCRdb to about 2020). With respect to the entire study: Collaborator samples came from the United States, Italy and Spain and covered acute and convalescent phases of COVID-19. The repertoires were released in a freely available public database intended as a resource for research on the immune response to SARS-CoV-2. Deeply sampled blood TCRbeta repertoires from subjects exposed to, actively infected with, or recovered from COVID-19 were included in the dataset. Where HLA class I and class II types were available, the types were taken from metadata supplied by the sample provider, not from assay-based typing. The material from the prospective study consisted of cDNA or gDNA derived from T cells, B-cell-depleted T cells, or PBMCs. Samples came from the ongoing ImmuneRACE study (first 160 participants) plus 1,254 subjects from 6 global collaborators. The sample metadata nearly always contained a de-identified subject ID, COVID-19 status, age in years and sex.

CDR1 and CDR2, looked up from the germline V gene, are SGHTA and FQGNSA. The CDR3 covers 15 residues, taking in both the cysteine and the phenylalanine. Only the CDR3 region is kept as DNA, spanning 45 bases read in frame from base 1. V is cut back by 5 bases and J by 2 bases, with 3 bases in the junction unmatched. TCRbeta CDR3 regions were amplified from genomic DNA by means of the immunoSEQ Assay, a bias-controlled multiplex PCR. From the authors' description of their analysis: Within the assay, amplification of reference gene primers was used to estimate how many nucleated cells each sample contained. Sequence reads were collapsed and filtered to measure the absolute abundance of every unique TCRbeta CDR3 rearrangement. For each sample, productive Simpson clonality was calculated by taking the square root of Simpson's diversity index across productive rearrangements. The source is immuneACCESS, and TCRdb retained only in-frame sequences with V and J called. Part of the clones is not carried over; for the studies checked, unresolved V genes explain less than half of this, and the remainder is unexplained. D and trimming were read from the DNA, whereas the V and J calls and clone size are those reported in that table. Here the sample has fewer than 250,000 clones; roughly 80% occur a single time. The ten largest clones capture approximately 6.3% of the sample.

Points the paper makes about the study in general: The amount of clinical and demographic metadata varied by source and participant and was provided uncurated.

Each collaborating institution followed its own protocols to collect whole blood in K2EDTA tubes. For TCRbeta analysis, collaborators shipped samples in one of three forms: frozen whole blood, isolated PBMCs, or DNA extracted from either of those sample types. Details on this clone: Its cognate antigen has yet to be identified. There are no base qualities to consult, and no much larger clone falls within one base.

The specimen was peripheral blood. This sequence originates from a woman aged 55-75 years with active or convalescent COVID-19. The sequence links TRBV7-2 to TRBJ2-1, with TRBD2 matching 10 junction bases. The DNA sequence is TGTGCCAGCAGCGAAGCGGGAGGGGCCTACAATGAGCAGTTCTTC. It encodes CASSEAGGAYNEQFF. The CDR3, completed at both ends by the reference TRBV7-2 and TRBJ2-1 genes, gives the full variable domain GAGVSQSPSNKVTEKGKDVELRCDPISGHTALYWYRQSLGQGLEFLIYFQGNSAPDKSGLPSDRFSAERTGGSVSTLTIQRTQQEDSAVYLCASSEAGGAYNEQFFGPGTRLTVL.